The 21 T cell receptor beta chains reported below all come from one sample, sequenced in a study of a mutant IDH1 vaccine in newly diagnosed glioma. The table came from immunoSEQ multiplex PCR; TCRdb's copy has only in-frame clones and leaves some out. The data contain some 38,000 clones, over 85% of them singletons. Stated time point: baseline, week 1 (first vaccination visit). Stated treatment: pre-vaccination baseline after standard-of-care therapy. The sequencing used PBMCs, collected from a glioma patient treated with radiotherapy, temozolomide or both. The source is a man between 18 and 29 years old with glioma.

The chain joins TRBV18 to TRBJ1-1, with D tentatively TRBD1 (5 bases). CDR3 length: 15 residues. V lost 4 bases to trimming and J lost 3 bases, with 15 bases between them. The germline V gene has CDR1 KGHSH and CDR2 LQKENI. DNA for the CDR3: TGTGCCAGCTCACTTCGCGGGGCTACGTACACTGAAGCTTTCTTT. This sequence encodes CASSLRGATYTEAFF.

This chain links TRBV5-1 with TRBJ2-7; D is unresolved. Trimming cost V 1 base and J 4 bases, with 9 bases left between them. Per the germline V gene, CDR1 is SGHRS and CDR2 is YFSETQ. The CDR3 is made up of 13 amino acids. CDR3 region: CASSLNLGYEQYF. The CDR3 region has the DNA TGCGCCAGCAGCTTGAATTTGGGGTACGAGCAGTACTTC.

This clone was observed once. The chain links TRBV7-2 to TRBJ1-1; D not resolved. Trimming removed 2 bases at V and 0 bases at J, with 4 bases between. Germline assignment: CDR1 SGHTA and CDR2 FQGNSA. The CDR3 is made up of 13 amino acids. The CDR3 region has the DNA TGTGCCAGCAGCTTATCCTTGAACACTGAAGCTTTCTTT. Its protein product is CASSLSLNTEAFF.

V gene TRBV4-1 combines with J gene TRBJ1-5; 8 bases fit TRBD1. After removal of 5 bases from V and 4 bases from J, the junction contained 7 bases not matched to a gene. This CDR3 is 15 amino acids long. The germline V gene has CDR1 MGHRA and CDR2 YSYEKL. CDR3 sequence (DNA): TGCGCCAGCAGCAAAGGACAGGGCCCAAATCAGCCCCAGCATTTT. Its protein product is CASSKGQGPNQPQHF.

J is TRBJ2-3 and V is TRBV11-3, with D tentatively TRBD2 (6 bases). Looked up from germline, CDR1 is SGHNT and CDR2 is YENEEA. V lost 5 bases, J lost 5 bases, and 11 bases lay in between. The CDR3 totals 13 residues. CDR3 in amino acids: CASSPGEEDTQYF. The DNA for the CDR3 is TGTGCCAGCAGCCCGGGGGAGGAAGATACGCAGTATTTT.

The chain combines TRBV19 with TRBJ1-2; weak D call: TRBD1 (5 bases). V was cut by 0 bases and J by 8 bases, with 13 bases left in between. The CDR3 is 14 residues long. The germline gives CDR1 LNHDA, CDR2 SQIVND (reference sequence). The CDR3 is CASSIDQTAGGYTF. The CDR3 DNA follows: TGTGCCAGTAGTATAGATCAGACAGCCGGAGGCTACACCTTC.

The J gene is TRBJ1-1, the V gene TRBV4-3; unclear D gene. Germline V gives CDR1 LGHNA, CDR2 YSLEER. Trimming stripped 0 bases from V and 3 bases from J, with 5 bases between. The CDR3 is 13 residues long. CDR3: CASSQDGDTEAFF. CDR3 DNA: TGCGCCAGCAGCCAAGATGGGGACACTGAAGCTTTCTTT.

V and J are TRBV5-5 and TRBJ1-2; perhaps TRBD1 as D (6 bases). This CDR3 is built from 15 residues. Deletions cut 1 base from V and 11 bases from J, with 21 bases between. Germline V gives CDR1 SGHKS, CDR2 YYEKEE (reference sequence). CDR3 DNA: TGTGCCAGCAGCTTGTCCGGGACATCTCACCCTGGATACACCTTC. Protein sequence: CASSLSGTSHPGYTF.

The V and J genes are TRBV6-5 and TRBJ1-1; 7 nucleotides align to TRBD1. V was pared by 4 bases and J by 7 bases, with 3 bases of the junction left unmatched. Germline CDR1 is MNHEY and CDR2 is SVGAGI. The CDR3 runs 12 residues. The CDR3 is CASSSTGHEAFF. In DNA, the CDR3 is TGTGCCAGCAGTTCGACAGGGCATGAAGCTTTCTTT.

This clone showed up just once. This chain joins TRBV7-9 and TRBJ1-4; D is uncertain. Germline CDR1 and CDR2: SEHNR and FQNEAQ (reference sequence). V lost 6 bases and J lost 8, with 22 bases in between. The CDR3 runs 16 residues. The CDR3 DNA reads TGTGCCAGCAGTTACACCCCCGTGGGAAGGAAGGAAAAACTGTTTTTT. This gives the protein CASSYTPVGRKEKLFF.

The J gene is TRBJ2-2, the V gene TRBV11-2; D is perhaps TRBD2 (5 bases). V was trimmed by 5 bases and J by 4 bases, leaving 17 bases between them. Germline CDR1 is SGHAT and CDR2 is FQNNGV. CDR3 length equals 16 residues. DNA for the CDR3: TGTGCCAGCAGCCCCCTGAAGGGAGTGGGCACCGGGGAGCTGTTTTTT. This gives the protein CASSPLKGVGTGELFF.

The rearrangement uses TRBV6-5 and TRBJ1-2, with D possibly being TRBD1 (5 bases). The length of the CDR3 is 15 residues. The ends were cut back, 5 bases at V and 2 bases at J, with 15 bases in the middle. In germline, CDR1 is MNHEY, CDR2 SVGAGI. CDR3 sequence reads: CASSPSGTLNYGYTF. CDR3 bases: TGTGCCAGCAGTCCATCAGGGACCTTGAACTATGGCTACACCTTC.

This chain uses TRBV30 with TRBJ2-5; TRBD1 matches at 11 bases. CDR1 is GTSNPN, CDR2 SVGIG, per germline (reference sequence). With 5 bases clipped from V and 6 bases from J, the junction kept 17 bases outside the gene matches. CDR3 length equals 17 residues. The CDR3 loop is CAWAPLGGQGVVKTQYF. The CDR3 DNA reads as TGTGCCTGGGCCCCCCTGGGGGGACAGGGGGTTGTAAAGACCCAGTACTTC.

Here the CDR3 reads CASSLFQGSASDSPLHF. The CDR3 nucleotides read TGTGCCAGCAGTTTATTCCAGGGGAGCGCTTCGGATTCACCCCTCCACTTT. The genes are TRBV28 and TRBJ1-6; a possible D gene is TRBD1 (6 bases). This CDR3 comprises 17 residues. Deletions cut 1 base from V and 8 bases from J, with 18 bases between. Germline values: CDR1 MDHEN, CDR2 SYDVKM.

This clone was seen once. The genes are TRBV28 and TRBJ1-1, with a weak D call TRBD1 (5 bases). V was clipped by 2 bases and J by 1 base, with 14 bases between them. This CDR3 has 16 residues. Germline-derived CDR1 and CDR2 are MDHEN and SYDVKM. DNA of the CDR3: TGTGCCAGCAGTTTAAGTGCGCCCCAGGGGAACACTGAAGCTTTCTTT. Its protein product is CASSLSAPQGNTEAFF.

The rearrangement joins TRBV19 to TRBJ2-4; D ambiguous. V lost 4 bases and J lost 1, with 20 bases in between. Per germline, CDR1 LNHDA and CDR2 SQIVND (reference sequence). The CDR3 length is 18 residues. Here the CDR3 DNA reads TGTGCCAGTAGTACACCCCCATTACAGAGGAACGCCAAAAACATTCAGTACTTC. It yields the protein CASSTPPLQRNAKNIQYF.

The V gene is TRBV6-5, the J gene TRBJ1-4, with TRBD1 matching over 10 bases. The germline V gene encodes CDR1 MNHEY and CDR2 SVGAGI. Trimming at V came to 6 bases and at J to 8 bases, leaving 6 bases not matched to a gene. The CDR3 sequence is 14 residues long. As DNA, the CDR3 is TGTGCCAGCAGCCCGACAGGGGGCAACGAAAAACTGTTTTTT. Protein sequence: CASSPTGGNEKLFF.

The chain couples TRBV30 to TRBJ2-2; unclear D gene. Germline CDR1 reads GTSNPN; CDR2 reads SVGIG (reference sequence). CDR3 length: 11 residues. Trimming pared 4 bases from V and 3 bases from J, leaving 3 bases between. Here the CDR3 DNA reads TGTGCCTGGACAGACACCGGGGAGCTGTTTTTT. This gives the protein CAWTDTGELFF.

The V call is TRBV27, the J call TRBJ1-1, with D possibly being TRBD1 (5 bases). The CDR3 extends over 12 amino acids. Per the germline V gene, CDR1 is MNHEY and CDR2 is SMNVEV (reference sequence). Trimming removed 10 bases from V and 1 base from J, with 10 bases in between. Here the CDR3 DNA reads TGTGCCACCCTTGGGGGGAACACTGAAGCTTTCTTT. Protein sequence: CATLGGNTEAFF.

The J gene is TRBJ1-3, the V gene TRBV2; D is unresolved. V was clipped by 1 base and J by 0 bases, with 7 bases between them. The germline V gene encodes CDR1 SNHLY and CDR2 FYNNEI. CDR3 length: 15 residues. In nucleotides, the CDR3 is TGTGCCAGCAGTGAAGGAGGGAGCTCTGGAAACACCATATATTTT. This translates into CASSEGGSSGNTIYF.

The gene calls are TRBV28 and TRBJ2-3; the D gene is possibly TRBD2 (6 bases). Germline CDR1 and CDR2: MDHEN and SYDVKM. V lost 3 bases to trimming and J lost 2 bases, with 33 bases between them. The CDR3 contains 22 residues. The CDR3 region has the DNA TGTGCCAGCAGTTTGTTAGGGCCGAACTCGGGGACGACTAGTTTGCCCACAGATACGCAGTATTTT. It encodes CASSLLGPNSGTTSLPTDTQYF. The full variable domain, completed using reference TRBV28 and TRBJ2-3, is DVKVTQSSRYLVKRTGEKVFLECVQDMDHENMFWYRQDPGLGLRLIYFSYDVKMKEKGDIPEGYSVSREKKERFSLILESASTNQTSMYLCASSLLGPNSGTTSLPTDTQYFGPGTRLTVL.